The 20 T cell receptor beta chains in this list originate from one sample, sequenced in a study of lymphopenia after photon versus proton radiotherapy. Assay used: immunoSEQ multiplex PCR; TCRdb lists only in-frame clones, some missing. The sample has about 25,000 clones, roughly 89% seen once. The sample here was peripheral blood, taken from a patient treated with photon-based radiotherapy. Receptor source: a man aged 45-60 years with gastric cancer.

In this sample, this clone turned up a few times. The genes are TRBV4-3 and TRBJ1-1; 8 bases agree with TRBD1. Germline trimming cut 0 bases from V and 6 bases from J; bases unmatched to any gene: 6. The CDR3 loop spans 15 amino acids. Looked up from germline, CDR1 is LGHNA and CDR2 is YSLEER. The DNA of the CDR3 is TGCGCCAGCAGCCAAGACAGGGGGCGCGTCTCTGAAGCTTTCTTT. Translating gives CASSQDRGRVSEAFF.

The chain has TRBV10-1 and TRBJ2-1; TRBD2 aligns across 9 bases. Germline assignment: CDR1 WNHNN and CDR2 SYGVQD (reference sequence). V gave up 1 base and J gave up 2 bases; unmatched junction bases: 6. This CDR3 comprises 17 residues. The CDR3 sequence is CASSEWGAGGPYNEQFF. CDR3 in DNA: TGCGCCAGCAGTGAGTGGGGAGCGGGGGGCCCCTACAATGAGCAGTTCTTC.

The chain carries TRBV5-1 and TRBJ2-1; unclear D gene. This CDR3 comprises 12 residues. Between the trimmed V and J ends, which lost 3 bases and 8 bases, there was a span of 9 bases. Germline V gene data show CDR1 as SGHRS and CDR2 as YFSETQ. The CDR3 DNA sequence: TGCGCCAGCAGCTGGGGTAAGGATGAGCAGTTCTTC. It encodes CASSWGKDEQFF.

The chain uses TRBV29-1 and TRBJ2-7, with D maybe TRBD1 (6 bases). V lost 6 bases and J lost 0, with 12 bases in between. The CDR3 loop spans 13 amino acids. Germline lookup yields CDR1 SQVTM and CDR2 ANQGSEA. CDR3 sequence: CSVRDTFSYEQYF. The CDR3 nucleotides read TGCAGCGTCCGGGACACCTTCTCCTACGAGCAGTACTTC.

The CDR3 is CASSFFDKGPIEQYV. DNA for the CDR3: TGTGCCAGCAGCTTCTTTGATAAGGGGCCGATCGAGCAGTACGTC. V and J are TRBV11-2 and TRBJ2-7; a weak D match, TRBD1 (5 bases). The CDR3 sequence is 15 residues long. Looked up from germline, CDR1 is SGHAT and CDR2 is FQNNGV. Trimming removed 3 bases from V and 6 bases from J, with 18 bases in between.

J is TRBJ1-2 and V is TRBV10-2; D unclear. Germline V gives CDR1 WSHSY, CDR2 SAAADI. The CDR3 length is 13 residues. Trimming cost V 0 bases and J 3 bases, with 5 bases left between them. The CDR3 protein is CASSESKDYGYTF. The CDR3 bases are TGCGCCAGCAGTGAGTCGAAAGACTATGGCTACACCTTC.

The chain combines TRBV30 with TRBJ2-5, with D uncertain. Trimming pared 2 bases from V and 3 bases from J, leaving 7 bases between. This CDR3 spans 12 amino acids. The V gene's germline CDR1 is GTSNPN and CDR2 SVGIG (reference sequence). The CDR3 is CAWSHVKETQYF. The CDR3 nucleotides are TGTGCCTGGAGTCACGTTAAAGAGACCCAGTACTTC.

This sequence joins TRBV6-1 and TRBJ2-5; D might be TRBD2 (6 bases). The V gene lost 10 bases and the J gene lost 8 bases, with 14 bases spanning the gap. CDR1 and CDR2 (germline): MNHNS, SASEGT. CDR3 length: 11 amino acids. CDR3 DNA: TGTGCCACCCAACCGGGGGAAACCCAGTACTTC. It codes for CATQPGETQYF.

This clone has only one observation. The rearrangement uses TRBV18 and TRBJ2-5, with D uncertain. This CDR3 has 13 amino acids. Trimming cost V 4 bases and J 1 base, with 7 bases left between them. Germline CDR1 KGHSH, CDR2 LQKENI. CDR3 DNA sequence: TGTGCCAGCTCACTCATAGCCCAAGAGACCCAGTACTTC. This gives the protein CASSLIAQETQYF.

The chain employs TRBV2 and TRBJ1-5, with 7 nucleotides matching TRBD1. Germline trimming cut 8 bases from V and 7 bases from J; bases unmatched to any gene: 8. The germline V gene encodes CDR1 SNHLY and CDR2 FYNNEI. CDR3 length equals 13 residues. CDR3 region: CASCDRVTQPQHF. CDR3 coding DNA: TGTGCCAGCTGCGACAGGGTCACCCAGCCCCAGCATTTT.

The chain employs TRBV29-1 and TRBJ1-3, with D unresolved. V shed 7 bases and J shed 3 bases, with 22 bases lying between them. Germline assignment: CDR1 SQVTM and CDR2 ANQGSEA. The CDR3 spans 16 residues. The DNA of the CDR3 is TGCAGCGCTCAACGGGGTTTTGCGGGAGGTGGAAACACCATATATTTT. Translated, it gives CSAQRGFAGGGNTIYF. The entire variable domain, with the rest obtained from reference TRBV29-1 and TRBJ1-3, is as follows: SAVISQKPSRDICQRGTSLTIQCQVDSQVTMMFWYRQQPGQSLTLIATANQGSEATYESGFVIDKFPISRPNLTFSTLTVSNMSPEDSSIYLCSAQRGFAGGGNTIYFGEGSWLTVV.

The chain carries TRBV9 and TRBJ2-2; D remains unclear. V was cut by 0 bases and J by 6 bases, with 15 bases left in between. The CDR3 covers 16 residues. The V gene's germline CDR1 is SGDLS and CDR2 YYNGEE. The CDR3 DNA is TGTGCCAGCAGCGTAGTAGGACCCCATGGCGCCGGGGAGCTGTTTTTT. This gives the protein CASSVVGPHGAGELFF.

CDR3 sequence: CASRPVGPGQGDFGYTF. CDR3 nucleotide sequence: TGTGCCAGCAGGCCCGTCGGTCCGGGACAGGGCGATTTCGGCTACACCTTC. The chain has TRBV25-1 and TRBJ1-2, with 9 positions matching TRBD1. CDR1 and CDR2 (germline): MGHDK, SYGVNS. With 6 bases clipped from V and 8 bases from J, the junction kept 19 bases outside the gene matches. The CDR3 is made up of 17 amino acids.

This chain joins TRBV6-5 and TRBJ2-1; 11 bases agree with TRBD2. This CDR3 contains 15 residues. CDR1 is MNHEY and CDR2 is SVGAGI in the germline V gene. Losses at the gene ends were 8 bases for V and 3 bases for J; bases not matched to a gene: 6. This CDR3 is CASSPGTSGYNEQFF. In DNA, the CDR3 is TGTGCCAGCTCGCCCGGGACTAGCGGCTACAATGAGCAGTTCTTC.

The CDR3 region has the DNA TGTGCCTGGAGTGTACGGACTTTCACTGGGGGAAACACCATATATTTT. This gives the protein CAWSVRTFTGGNTIYF. The chain uses TRBV30 and TRBJ1-3, with D unclear. The V end lost 0 bases, the J end lost 4 bases, and 16 bases lay between the germline ends. The germline CDR1 and CDR2 sequences are GTSNPN and SVGIG (reference sequence). CDR3 length: 16 amino acids. Together with reference TRBV30 and TRBJ1-3, the CDR3 gives the full variable domain: SQTIHQWPATLVQPVGSPLSLECTVEGTSNPNLYWYRQAAGRGLQLLFYSVGIGQISSEVPQNLSASRPQDRQFILSSKKLLLSDSGFYLCAWSVRTFTGGNTIYFGEGSWLTVV.

Written as DNA, the CDR3 is TGTGCCAGCAGCCGGGCCACACTGAACACCGGGGAGCTGTTTTTT. This encodes CASSRATLNTGELFF. The chain has TRBV6-5 and TRBJ2-2; no clear D. From germline, CDR1 is MNHEY and CDR2 SVGAGI. The CDR3 has 15 residues. Deletions cut 6 bases from V and 1 base from J, with 12 bases between.

The chain couples TRBV22-1 to TRBJ1-5; the D segment call TRBD1 is taken from the table without a DNA check. TRBV22-1 is annotated as a pseudogene. The CDR3 covers 21 residues. CDR3 DNA: TGTCCTGGGAGCGCCCAAGCGCACAGGGGGCTTTTGAGCGAAAGCAATCAGCCCCAGCATTTT. Translating gives CPGSAQAHRGLLSESNQPQHF.

This chain links TRBV6-5 with TRBJ2-1; 9 bases are a match to TRBD2. The CDR3 length is 16 residues. Trimming at V came to 0 bases and at J to 3 bases, leaving 3 bases not matched to a gene. The germline gives CDR1 MNHEY, CDR2 SVGAGI. The CDR3 sequence is CASSYSAGGLYNEQFF. The CDR3 nucleotides are TGTGCCAGCAGTTACTCAGCGGGGGGACTCTACAATGAGCAGTTCTTC.

This chain connects TRBV11-2 to TRBJ2-1, with 7 positions matching TRBD2. The V gene's germline CDR1 is SGHAT and CDR2 FQNNGV. Trimming took 2 bases from V and 5 from J; bases not matched to a gene: 3. The CDR3 length is 14 residues. CDR3 nucleotide sequence: TGTGCCAGCAGCTTATGGCGGGGGAACAATGAGCAGTTCTTC. Its translation is CASSLWRGNNEQFF.

This clone was recorded once. The chain employs TRBV7-3 and TRBJ2-2; no firm D call. Germline CDR1 is SGHTA and CDR2 is FQGTGA. V dropped 1 base and J dropped 5 bases, with 5 bases sitting between them. The CDR3 loop spans 13 amino acids. The CDR3 DNA is TGTGCCAGCAGCTTAAGTGATACCGGGGAGCTGTTTTTT. Its protein product is CASSLSDTGELFF.